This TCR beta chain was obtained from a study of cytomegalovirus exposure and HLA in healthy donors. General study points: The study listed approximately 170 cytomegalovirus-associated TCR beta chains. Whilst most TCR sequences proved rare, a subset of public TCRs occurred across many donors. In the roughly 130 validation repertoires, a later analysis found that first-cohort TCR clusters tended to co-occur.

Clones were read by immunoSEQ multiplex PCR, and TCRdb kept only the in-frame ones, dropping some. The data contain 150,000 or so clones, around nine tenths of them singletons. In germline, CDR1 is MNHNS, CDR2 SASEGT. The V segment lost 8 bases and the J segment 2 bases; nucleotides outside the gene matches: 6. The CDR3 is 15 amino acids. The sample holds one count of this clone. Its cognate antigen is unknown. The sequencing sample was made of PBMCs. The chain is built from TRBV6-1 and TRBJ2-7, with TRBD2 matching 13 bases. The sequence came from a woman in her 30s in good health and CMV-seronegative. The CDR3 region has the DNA TGTGCCAGCGGGGGACTAGCGGGGCTGCCCTACGAGCAGTACTTC. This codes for CASGGLAGLPYEQYF.